The 17 T cell receptor beta chains below were found in one sample sequenced in a study of cytomegalovirus exposure and HLA in healthy donors. Vbeta (60) and Jbeta (13) primers were used in the PCR. Clones were sequenced by immunoSEQ multiplex PCR, and TCRdb holds only the in-frame ones, with some missing. The sample lists 100,000 to 150,000 clones; over 75% were seen once. Sequencing input: PBMCs. The receptor source for this set is a male donor in good health and CMV-seropositive.

The genes are TRBV27 and TRBJ2-7, with 8 bases that match TRBD2. The CDR3 is 17 amino acids. V shed 2 bases, J shed 2 bases, and the junction held 11 bases outside the gene matches. Germline V gives CDR1 MNHEY, CDR2 SMNVEV (reference sequence). CDR3 protein: CASSLKGSSGLTYEQYF. The CDR3 DNA reads TGTGCCAGCAGTTTAAAAGGGTCTAGCGGGTTAACCTACGAGCAGTACTTC.

This chain links TRBV10-3 with TRBJ2-2, with 9 bases fitting TRBD1. The CDR3 loop spans 13 amino acids. CDR1 ENHRY and CDR2 SYGVKD come from the germline V gene. V trimming: 6 bases; J trimming: 9 bases; junction bases outside the gene matches: 5. CDR3 coding DNA: TGTGCCATCAGGGACAGGGGAAGAAGGGAGCTGTTTTTT. Translation: CAIRDRGRRELFF.

This chain connects TRBV10-3 to TRBJ2-7; 8 positions agree with TRBD1. Looked up from germline, CDR1 is ENHRY and CDR2 is SYGVKD. The V and J ends lost 6 bases and 1 base, in that order; junction bases with no gene match: 8. The CDR3 length is 15 residues. CDR3 in amino acids: CAIRDDRGISYEQYF. The CDR3 DNA reads TGTGCCATCAGGGACGACAGGGGTATTTCCTACGAGCAGTACTTC.

This clone was seen once. The V and J genes are TRBV18 and TRBJ1-5; TRBD1 aligns across 8 bases. V shed 3 bases, J shed 2 bases, and the junction held 0 bases outside the gene matches. The V gene's germline CDR1 is KGHSH and CDR2 LQKENI. The CDR3 has 14 residues. In DNA form, the CDR3 reads TGTGCCAGCTCACCGGGACAGGGCAATCAGCCCCAGCATTTT. This encodes CASSPGQGNQPQHF. Combining the CDR3 with reference TRBV18 and TRBJ1-5 gives the whole variable domain NAGVMQNPRHLVRRRGQEARLRCSPMKGHSHVYWYRQLPEEGLKFMVYLQKENIIDESGMPKERFSAEFPKEGPSILRIQQVVRGDSAAYFCASSPGQGNQPQHFGDGTRLSIL.

V is TRBV6-1 and J is TRBJ1-5; 8 nucleotides match TRBD1. CDR3 size: 17 residues. V lost 3 bases, J lost 4 bases, and 11 bases stayed unmatched. Germline CDR1 MNHNS, CDR2 SASEGT. The CDR3 loop reads CASSDFGQGRGNQPQHF. DNA for the CDR3: TGTGCCAGCAGTGATTTTGGACAGGGTCGGGGTAATCAGCCCCAGCATTTT.

This rearrangement joins TRBV18 to TRBJ2-5, with D possibly matching TRBD2 (5 bases). The V and J ends lost 5 bases and 11 bases respectively, with 12 bases between them. The CDR3 totals 11 residues. Germline V gene lookup returns CDR1 KGHSH and CDR2 LQKENI. The CDR3 DNA reads as TGTGCCAGCTCAGCGGGTTTATCTCAGTACTTC. This encodes CASSAGLSQYF. Looking up the rest from reference TRBV18 and TRBJ2-5 gives the full variable domain: NAGVMQNPRHLVRRRGQEARLRCSPMKGHSHVYWYRQLPEEGLKFMVYLQKENIIDESGMPKERFSAEFPKEGPSILRIQQVVRGDSAAYFCASSAGLSQYFGPGTRLLVL.

The CDR3 DNA is TGTGCCAGCAGCGTAGGACAGGCTCAATACACCGGGGAGCTGTTTTTT. It encodes CASSVGQAQYTGELFF. The V and J genes are TRBV9 and TRBJ2-2; tentative D call: TRBD1 (6 bases). The ends were cut back, 0 bases at V and 3 bases at J, with 12 bases in the middle. Germline V gene data show CDR1 as SGDLS and CDR2 as YYNGEE. There are 16 residues in the CDR3.

This clone was counted between two and nine times. This chain joins TRBV7-9 and TRBJ2-7, with 12 nucleotides matching TRBD1. The CDR3 runs 16 residues. Germline V gene sequence: CDR1 SEHNR, CDR2 FQNEAQ (reference sequence). J gave up 4 bases and V 5 bases, and 9 bases lay outside the gene matches. The CDR3 nucleotides are TGTGCCAGCAGCGCCGTGGGACAGGGGGCGGGATACGAGCAGTACTTC. Translating it yields CASSAVGQGAGYEQYF. Full variable domain (missing parts from reference TRBV7-9 and TRBJ2-7): DTGVSQNPRHKITKRGQNVTFRCDPISEHNRLYWYRQTLGQGPEFLTYFQNEAQLEKSRLLSDRFSAERPKGSFSTLEIQRTEQGDSAMYLCASSAVGQGAGYEQYFGPGTRLTVT.

The chain recombines TRBV6-5 with TRBJ1-1; TRBD1 matches 10 bases. Losses at the gene ends were 0 bases for V and 2 bases for J; bases not matched to a gene: 3. CDR3 size: 16 residues. The germline V gene has CDR1 MNHEY and CDR2 SVGAGI. CDR3 protein: CASSYSGQGENTEAFF. CDR3 nucleotides: TGTGCCAGCAGTTACTCCGGACAGGGGGAAAACACTGAAGCTTTCTTT.

The V call is TRBV30, the J call TRBJ1-2; 7 bases are a match to TRBD1. The CDR3 is 13 amino acids. Trimming cost V 3 bases and J 8 bases; bases outside gene matches: 9. CDR1 GTSNPN and CDR2 SVGIG come from the germline V gene (reference sequence). The CDR3 region has the DNA TGTGCCTGGAGCCAAGACAGGGTGGGCGGCTACACCTTC. Residues: CAWSQDRVGGYTF. The entire variable domain, with the rest obtained from reference TRBV30 and TRBJ1-2, is as follows: SQTIHQWPATLVQPVGSPLSLECTVEGTSNPNLYWYRQAAGRGLQLLFYSVGIGQISSEVPQNLSASRPQDRQFILSSKKLLLSDSGFYLCAWSQDRVGGYTFGSGTRLTVV.

The chain recombines TRBV6-1 with TRBJ1-1; D is unresolved. In germline, CDR1 is MNHNS, CDR2 SASEGT. V shed 3 bases and J shed 10 bases, with 15 bases lying between them. This CDR3 contains 13 residues. CDR3 loop: CASSDLSSIVAFF. CDR3 in DNA: TGTGCCAGCAGTGATTTAAGTAGTATTGTAGCTTTCTTT.

The J gene is TRBJ2-7, the V gene TRBV30; 8 bases line up with TRBD2. This CDR3 is 14 amino acids long. Unmatched junction bases numbered 4, after V lost 0 bases and J lost 3 bases. Per germline, CDR1 GTSNPN and CDR2 SVGIG (reference sequence). CDR3 bases: TGTGCCTGGAGTGTCGGGGGGGGCCTCTACGAGCAGTACTTC. This sequence encodes CAWSVGGGLYEQYF.

This clone has a single count. The chain links TRBV12-5 to TRBJ2-3; TRBD2 matches at 7 bases. The CDR3 loop spans 15 amino acids. Germline CDR1 is LGHNT and CDR2 is FRNRAP. After removal of 9 bases from V and 3 bases from J, the junction contained 12 bases not matched to a gene. CDR3 sequence (DNA): TGTGCTAGGTATGAGGGCGCGGGAGAAACAGATACGCAGTATTTT. Protein: CARYEGAGETDTQYF.

The chain uses TRBV11-2 and TRBJ1-2; TRBD1 matches at 9 bases. In germline, CDR1 is SGHAT, CDR2 FQNNGV. V trimming: 5 bases; J trimming: 6 bases; junction bases outside the gene matches: 4. CDR3 size: 13 residues. CDR3 sequence: CASSARQGDGYTF. The CDR3 DNA sequence: TGTGCCAGCAGCGCCAGACAGGGGGATGGCTACACCTTC.

The chain recombines TRBV11-3 with TRBJ2-2; D is possibly TRBD2 (6 bases). The V and J ends lost 2 bases and 0 bases respectively, with 7 bases between them. The CDR3 extends over 15 amino acids. Germline loops: CDR1 SGHNT, CDR2 YENEEA. CDR3 amino acids: CASSLPGANTGELFF. CDR3 in DNA: TGTGCCAGCAGCTTACCGGGAGCGAACACCGGGGAGCTGTTTTTT.

As to this clone: Compared with germline, one end of the junction differs, possibly owing to a read error. The gene calls are TRBV7-9 and TRBJ1-1; TRBD1 is a possible D gene (5 bases). There are 13 residues in the CDR3. The germline V gene has CDR1 SEHNR and CDR2 FQNEAQ (reference sequence). The DNA of the CDR3 is TGTTCCAGCAGCTCTCCCAGGGAACCTGAAGCTTTCTTT. Its translation is CSSSSPREPEAFF.

The genes are TRBV5-1 and TRBJ2-7; D might be TRBD1 (6 bases). Per the germline V gene, CDR1 is SGHRS and CDR2 is YFSETQ. The V gene lost 1 base and the J gene lost 5 bases, with 7 bases spanning the gap. There are 12 residues in the CDR3. The CDR3 coding sequence is TGCGCCAGCAGCTTGACAGGGAACGAGCAGTACTTC. It encodes CASSLTGNEQYF.